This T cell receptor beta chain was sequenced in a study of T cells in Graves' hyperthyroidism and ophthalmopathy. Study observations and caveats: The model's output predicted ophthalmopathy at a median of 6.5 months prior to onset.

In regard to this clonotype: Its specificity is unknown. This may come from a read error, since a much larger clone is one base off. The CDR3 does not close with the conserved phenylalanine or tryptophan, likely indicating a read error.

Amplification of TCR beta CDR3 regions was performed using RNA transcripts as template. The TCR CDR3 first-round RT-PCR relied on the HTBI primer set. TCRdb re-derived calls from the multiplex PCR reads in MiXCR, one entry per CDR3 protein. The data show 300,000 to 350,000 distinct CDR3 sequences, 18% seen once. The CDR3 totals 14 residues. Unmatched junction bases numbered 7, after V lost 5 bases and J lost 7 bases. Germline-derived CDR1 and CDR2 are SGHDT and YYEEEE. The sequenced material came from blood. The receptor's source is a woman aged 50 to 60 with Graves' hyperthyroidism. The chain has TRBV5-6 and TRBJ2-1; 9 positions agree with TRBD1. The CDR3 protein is CASSYGQGTNEQFS. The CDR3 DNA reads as TGTGCCAGCAGTTACGGACAGGGGACGAATGAGCAGTTCTCC.